This TCR beta chain is from a study of T cell responses to AZD1222 COVID-19 vaccine. Broader study findings: The CD4 TCRs associated with vaccination extended across spike and predominated at 160-218 and 743-854. Baseline serostatus was positive in only six AZD1222 recipients. Reportedly, nearly half of unique spike TCRs recognized epitopes outside B.1.351/B.1.1.7 mutations. With two AZD1222 doses given, Spike-specific TCR breadth and depth both rose.

As for this clone: The antigen is unknown.

The V segment lost 6 bases and the J segment 4 bases; nucleotides outside the gene matches: 9. The germline gives CDR1 MNHEY, CDR2 SVGAGI. This CDR3 region has 15 residues. Clones were sequenced by immunoSEQ multiplex PCR, and TCRdb holds only the in-frame ones, with some missing. The sample holds about 86,000 clones; approximately 86% are singletons and the top ten take about a tenth. This chain links TRBV6-5 with TRBJ2-5; TRBD1 matches at 9 bases. The receptor was derived from an adult in good health. The starting material was peripheral blood, obtained on day 0 of MenACWY control vaccination. The CDR3 spells CASSKEDRGLETQYF. As DNA, the CDR3 is TGTGCCAGCAGCAAAGAGGACAGGGGACTAGAGACCCAGTACTTC.